This T cell receptor (beta chain) was sequenced during a study of blood T cell repertoires in COVID-19. Overall study context: Sample material is recorded as cDNA or gDNA derived from T cells, B-cell-depleted T cells, or PBMCs.

The germline CDR1 and CDR2 sequences are KGHDR and SFDVKD. The ends lost 2 bases at V and 5 bases at J; junction bases unmatched: 0. This CDR3 is 13 amino acids long. Clones were read by immunoSEQ multiplex PCR, and TCRdb kept only the in-frame ones, dropping some. The sample has about 220,000 clones; more than 70% are singletons. The chain recombines TRBV24-1 with TRBJ2-3; 7 nucleotides agree with TRBD1. This TCR derives from a woman between 35 and 50 years old with acute COVID-19. The sample consisted of PBMCs or T cells enriched from blood (not recorded which). The CDR3 DNA follows: TGTGCCACCAGTGATTCAGGGGGAGATACGCAGTATTTT. It yields the protein CATSDSGGDTQYF.